This T cell receptor (beta chain) was observed in a study of T cells in Graves' hyperthyroidism and ophthalmopathy. The germline gives CDR1 MNHEY, CDR2 SVGAGI. V lost 4 bases to trimming and J lost 2 bases, with 11 bases between them. CDR3 length: 14 amino acids. This clonotype appeared many times. Authors of the study amplified TCR beta CDR3 regions from RNA transcripts. First-round RT-PCR with HTBI primers amplified the TCR CDR3 region. TCRdb passed the multiplex PCR reads through MiXCR, listing each CDR3 protein once. The table has approximately 510,000 distinct CDR3 sequences, around 50% seen once.

Sequenced material: peripheral blood or thyroid tissue (not recorded which). This sequence originates from an adult woman with Graves' disease, either hyperthyroidism or ophthalmopathy (not recorded which). V gene TRBV6-5 combines with J gene TRBJ2-5, with D unresolved. The CDR3 nucleotides are TGTGCCAGCAGTTCTATAGAGTGGCAAGAGACCCAGTACTTC. As protein: CASSSIEWQETQYF.